This TCR beta chain was sequenced during a study of regulatory T cells in long-lasting Graves disease. Study-wide findings and caveats: Lower TCR diversity characterized persistent Graves' patients relative to newly diagnosed patients. Owing to a sample size that was small, accuracy may have been reduced. Gene preferences differed: TRBV28, TRBJ1-2, TRBJ2-5 in persistent cases.

Losses at the gene ends were 0 bases for V and 11 bases for J; bases not matched to a gene: 3. This CDR3 has 12 amino acids. The germline V gene has CDR1 LGHNA and CDR2 YNFKEQ. This clonotype was observed a handful of times. The antigen remains undetermined. Sequencing libraries for TCR beta were prepared with iRepertoire HTBI primers and Arm-PCR of CDR3 regions. TCRdb called the multiplex PCR reads again in MiXCR, with one record for every CDR3 protein. Among about 340,000 distinct CDR3 sequences listed, 15% to 20% were seen once. As for time point: persistent/refractory GD, antithyroid drugs over 5 years with positive TRAb. Isolated PBMC RNA provided the starting material for the TCR library. Staff drew roughly 10 milliliters of peripheral blood into EDTA tubes.

The sequences come from peripheral blood mononuclear cells (PBMCs), collected when the disease was refractory, from a patient treated with antithyroid drugs. The chain couples TRBV4-2 to TRBJ1-1, with 7 bases lining up with TRBD1. The sequence was obtained from a female donor with Graves disease. The CDR3 spells CASSQEGQRAFF. DNA for the CDR3: TGTGCCAGCAGCCAAGAGGGACAGAGGGCTTTCTTT.